The clone carrying this T cell receptor (beta chain) has more than one count but fewer than ten. As yet, its antigen is unknown. Specified treatment: oral pan-JAK inhibitor, 5-10 mg twice daily. This CDR3 region has 13 residues. V shed 0 bases and J 5 bases; nucleotides not matched to a gene: 1. Per the germline V gene, CDR1 is SQVTM and CDR2 is ANQGSEA. This entry comes from a study of CD8+ T cells in alopecia areata. Overall study: Percent affected scalp area, the SALT score, rated treated patients' severity.

RNA, once extracted, was reverse transcribed into cDNA for use as the sequencing template. TCRdb's copy holds only in-frame clones and misses some; the assay was immunoSEQ multiplex PCR. The sample yields approximately 130,000 clones, 61% seen once. Study results and caveats: Normal scalp had lower clonality than lesional scalp, with alopecia totalis/universalis lesions showing this most strongly. In scalp and blood, many expanded lesional clones persisted during tofacitinib. The treated group had a single nonresponder, limiting CD8+ expansion-response conclusions.

The specimen was CD4+ T cells sorted from blood, collected at week 4, from a patient treated with tofacitinib. The rearrangement joins TRBV29-1 to TRBJ1-2; TRBD1 matches 9 bases. This receptor was taken from a human donor with alopecia areata. The CDR3, as DNA: TGCAGCGTTGAAGAGACAGGGGGATATGGCTACACCTTC. This translates into CSVEETGGYGYTF.